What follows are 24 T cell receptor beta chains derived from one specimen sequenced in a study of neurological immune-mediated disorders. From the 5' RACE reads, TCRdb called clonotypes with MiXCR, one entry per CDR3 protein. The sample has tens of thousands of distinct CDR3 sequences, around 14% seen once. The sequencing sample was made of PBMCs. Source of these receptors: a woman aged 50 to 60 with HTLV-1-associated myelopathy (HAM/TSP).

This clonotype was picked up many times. The CDR3 is CASSPQAGTGELFF. In DNA form, the CDR3 reads TGTGCCAGCAGCCCCCAGGCGGGCACCGGGGAGCTGTTTTTT. The chain recombines TRBV9 with TRBJ2-2; TRBD2 is a possible D gene (5 bases). V gave up 4 bases and J gave up 4 bases, with 11 bases separating them. The CDR3 loop spans 14 amino acids. Germline CDR1 is SGDLS and CDR2 is YYNGEE.

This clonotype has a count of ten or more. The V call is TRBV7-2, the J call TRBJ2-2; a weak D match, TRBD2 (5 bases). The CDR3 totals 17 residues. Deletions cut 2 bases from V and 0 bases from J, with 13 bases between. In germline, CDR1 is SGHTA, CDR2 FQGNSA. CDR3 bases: TGTGCCAGCAGCTTAAAGCCTGTCGGGGCGAACACCGGGGAGCTGTTTTTT. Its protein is CASSLKPVGANTGELFF.

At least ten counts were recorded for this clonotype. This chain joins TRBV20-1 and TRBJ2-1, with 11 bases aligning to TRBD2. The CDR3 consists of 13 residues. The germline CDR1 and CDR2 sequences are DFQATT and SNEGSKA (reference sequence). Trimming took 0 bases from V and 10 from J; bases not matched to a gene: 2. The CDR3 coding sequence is TGCAGTGCTAGAGACGGGACTAGCGGCGAGCAGTTCTTC. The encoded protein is CSARDGTSGEQFF.

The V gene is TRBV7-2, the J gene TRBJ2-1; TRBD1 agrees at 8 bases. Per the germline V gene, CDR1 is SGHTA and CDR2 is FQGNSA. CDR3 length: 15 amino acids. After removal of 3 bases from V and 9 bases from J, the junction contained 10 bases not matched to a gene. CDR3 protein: CASSFTRGGTGEQFF. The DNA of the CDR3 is TGTGCCAGCAGCTTTACTAGAGGGGGGACAGGTGAGCAGTTCTTC.

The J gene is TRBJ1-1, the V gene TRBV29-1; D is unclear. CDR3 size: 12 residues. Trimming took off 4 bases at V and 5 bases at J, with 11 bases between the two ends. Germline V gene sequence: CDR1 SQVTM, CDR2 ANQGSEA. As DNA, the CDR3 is TGCAGCGTTGTGAAGGGCATTACTGAAGCTTTCTTT. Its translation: CSVVKGITEAFF.

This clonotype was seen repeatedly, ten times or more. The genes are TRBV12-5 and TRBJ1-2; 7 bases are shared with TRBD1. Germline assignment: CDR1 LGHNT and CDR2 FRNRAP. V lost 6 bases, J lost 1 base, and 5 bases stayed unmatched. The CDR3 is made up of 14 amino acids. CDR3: CASGTGTVNYGYTF. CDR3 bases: TGTGCTAGTGGCACTGGGACAGTTAACTATGGCTACACCTTC.

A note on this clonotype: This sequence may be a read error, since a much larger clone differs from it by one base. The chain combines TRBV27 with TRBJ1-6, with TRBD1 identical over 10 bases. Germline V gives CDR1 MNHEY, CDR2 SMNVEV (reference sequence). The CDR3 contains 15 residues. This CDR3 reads CTSSLGQGIPSPLHF. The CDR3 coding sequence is TGTACCAGCAGTCTGGGACAGGGGATCCCTTCACCCCTCCACTTT.

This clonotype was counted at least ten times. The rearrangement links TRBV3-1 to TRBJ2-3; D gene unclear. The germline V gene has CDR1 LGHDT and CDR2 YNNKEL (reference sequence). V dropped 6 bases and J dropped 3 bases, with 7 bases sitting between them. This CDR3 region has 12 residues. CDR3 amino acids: CASSLTTDTQYF. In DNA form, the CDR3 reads TGTGCCAGCAGTCTCACTACAGATACGCAGTATTTT.

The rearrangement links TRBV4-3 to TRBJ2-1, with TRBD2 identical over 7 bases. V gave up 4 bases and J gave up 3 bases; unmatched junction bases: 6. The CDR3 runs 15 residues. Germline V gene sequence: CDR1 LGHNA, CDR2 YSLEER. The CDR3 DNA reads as TGCGCCAGCAGCCTCGGTGGGGGGGACTACAATGAGCAGTTCTTC. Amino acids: CASSLGGGDYNEQFF.

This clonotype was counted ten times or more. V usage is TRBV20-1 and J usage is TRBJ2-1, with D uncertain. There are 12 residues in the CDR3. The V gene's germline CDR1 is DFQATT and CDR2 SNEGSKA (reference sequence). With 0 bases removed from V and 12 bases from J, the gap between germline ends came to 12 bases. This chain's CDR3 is CSARDLQGPQFF. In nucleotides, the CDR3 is TGCAGTGCTAGAGATCTTCAAGGGCCGCAGTTCTTC.

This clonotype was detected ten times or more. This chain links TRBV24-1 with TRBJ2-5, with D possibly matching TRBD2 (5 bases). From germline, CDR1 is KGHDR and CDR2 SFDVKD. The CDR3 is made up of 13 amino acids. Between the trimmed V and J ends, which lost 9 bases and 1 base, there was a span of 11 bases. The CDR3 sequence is CATSGESQETQYF. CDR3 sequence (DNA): TGTGCCACCTCCGGGGAGAGCCAAGAGACCCAGTACTTC.

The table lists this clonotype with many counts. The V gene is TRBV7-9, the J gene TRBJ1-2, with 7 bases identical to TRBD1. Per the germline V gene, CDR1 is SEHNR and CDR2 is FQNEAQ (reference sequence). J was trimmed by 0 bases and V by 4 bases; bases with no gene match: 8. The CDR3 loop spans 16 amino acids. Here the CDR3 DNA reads TGTGCCAGCAGCTCCTCCTCGGACAGGTCTAACTATGGCTACACCTTC. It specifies CASSSSSDRSNYGYTF.

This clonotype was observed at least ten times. CDR3 in amino acids: CASSLNSGTGEAFF. DNA of the CDR3: TGCGCCAGCAGCTTGAACTCCGGGACAGGAGAAGCTTTCTTT. This chain links TRBV5-1 with TRBJ1-1; 8 nucleotides line up with TRBD1. Trimming took 1 base from V and 8 from J; bases not matched to a gene: 7. Germline V CDR1 and CDR2: SGHRS, YFSETQ. The CDR3 has 14 residues.

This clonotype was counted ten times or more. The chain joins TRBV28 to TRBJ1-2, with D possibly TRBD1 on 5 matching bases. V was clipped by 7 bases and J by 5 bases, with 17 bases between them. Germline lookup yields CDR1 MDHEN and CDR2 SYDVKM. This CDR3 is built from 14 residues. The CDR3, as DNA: TGTGCCAGCACCATATCGGGACGGATTTATGGCTACACCTTC. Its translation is CASTISGRIYGYTF.

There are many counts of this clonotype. The CDR3 protein is CASSRLAGGSNTGELFF. The CDR3 DNA sequence: TGCGCCAGCAGCCGGCTAGCGGGAGGATCGAACACCGGGGAGCTGTTTTTT. The V gene is TRBV4-3, the J gene TRBJ2-2; TRBD2 matches 11 bases. There are 17 residues in the CDR3. The V segment lost 4 bases and the J segment 0 bases; nucleotides outside the gene matches: 4. CDR1 and CDR2 from the germline V gene are LGHNA and YSLEER.

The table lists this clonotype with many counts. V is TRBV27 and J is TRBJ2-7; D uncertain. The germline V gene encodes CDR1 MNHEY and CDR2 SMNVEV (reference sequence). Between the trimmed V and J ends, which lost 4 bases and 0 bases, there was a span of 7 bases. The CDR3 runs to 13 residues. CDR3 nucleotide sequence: TGTGCCAGCAGTTCGAACCCCTCCTACGAGCAGTACGTC. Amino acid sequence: CASSSNPSYEQYV.

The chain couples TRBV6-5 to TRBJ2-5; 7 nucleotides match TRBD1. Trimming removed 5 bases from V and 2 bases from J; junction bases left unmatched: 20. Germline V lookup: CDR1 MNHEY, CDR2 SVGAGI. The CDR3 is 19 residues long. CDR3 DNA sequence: TGTGCCAGCAGTCTAAACCCCTCGACAGGGACCGGGGAGCAAGAGACCCAGTACTTC. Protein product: CASSLNPSTGTGEQETQYF.

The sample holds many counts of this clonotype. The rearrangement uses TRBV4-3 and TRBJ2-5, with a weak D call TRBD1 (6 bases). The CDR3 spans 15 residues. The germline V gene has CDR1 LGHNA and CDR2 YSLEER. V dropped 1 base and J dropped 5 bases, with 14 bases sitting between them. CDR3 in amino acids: CASSQVVGARETQYF. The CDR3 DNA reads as TGCGCCAGCAGCCAAGTGGTGGGGGCTAGGGAGACCCAGTACTTC.

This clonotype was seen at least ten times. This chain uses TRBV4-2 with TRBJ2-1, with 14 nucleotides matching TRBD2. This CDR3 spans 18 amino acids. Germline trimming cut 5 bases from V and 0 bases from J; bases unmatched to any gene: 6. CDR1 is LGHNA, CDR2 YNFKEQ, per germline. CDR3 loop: CASSGLAGGVSSYNEQFF. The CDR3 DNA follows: TGTGCCAGCAGCGGACTAGCGGGGGGCGTGAGCTCCTACAATGAGCAGTTCTTC.

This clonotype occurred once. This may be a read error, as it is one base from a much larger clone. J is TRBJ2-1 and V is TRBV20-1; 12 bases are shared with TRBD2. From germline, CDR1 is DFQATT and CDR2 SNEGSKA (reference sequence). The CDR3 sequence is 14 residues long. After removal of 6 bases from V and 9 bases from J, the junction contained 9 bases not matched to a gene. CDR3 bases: TGCAGTGCCGCTAGCGGGGGGGCCAAAATTGAGCAGTTCTTC. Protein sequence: CSAASGGAKIEQFF.

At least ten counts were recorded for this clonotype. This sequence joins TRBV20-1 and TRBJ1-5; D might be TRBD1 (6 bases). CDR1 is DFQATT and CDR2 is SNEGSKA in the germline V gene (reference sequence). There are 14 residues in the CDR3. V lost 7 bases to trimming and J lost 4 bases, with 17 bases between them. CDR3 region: CSGTRGQPNQPQHF. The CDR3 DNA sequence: TGCAGTGGTACACGAGGACAGCCTAATCAGCCCCAGCATTTT.

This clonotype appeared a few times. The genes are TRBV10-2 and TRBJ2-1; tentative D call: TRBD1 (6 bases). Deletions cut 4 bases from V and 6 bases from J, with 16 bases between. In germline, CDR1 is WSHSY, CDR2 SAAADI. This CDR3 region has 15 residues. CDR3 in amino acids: CASSATGWTINEQFF. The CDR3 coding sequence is TGCGCCAGCAGTGCTACAGGGTGGACCATCAATGAGCAGTTCTTC.

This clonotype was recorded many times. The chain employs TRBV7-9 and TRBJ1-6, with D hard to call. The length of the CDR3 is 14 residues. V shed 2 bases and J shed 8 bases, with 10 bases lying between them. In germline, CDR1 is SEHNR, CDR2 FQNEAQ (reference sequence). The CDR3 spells CASSLNLRDSPLHF. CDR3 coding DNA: TGTGCCAGCAGCTTAAACTTACGAGATTCACCCCTCCACTTT.

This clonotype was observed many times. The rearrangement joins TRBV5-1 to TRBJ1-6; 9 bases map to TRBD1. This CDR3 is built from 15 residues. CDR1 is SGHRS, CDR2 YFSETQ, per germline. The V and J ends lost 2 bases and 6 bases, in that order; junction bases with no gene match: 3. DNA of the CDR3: TGCGCCAGCAGCTTCGACAGGGGGGGTAATTCACCCCTCCACTTT. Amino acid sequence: CASSFDRGGNSPLHF.